The 10 T cell receptor beta chains below were found in one sample sequenced in a study of T-cell reconstitution after alpha-beta-depleted transplantation in children. TCRbeta library preparation incorporated unique molecular identifiers. TCRdb re-called the PCR reads through MiXCR, storing one row per CDR3 protein. The sample shows under 70,000 distinct CDR3 sequences, approximately 10% of them seen only once. The material sequenced was PBMCs, taken before TCRalphabeta/CD19-depleted stem cell transplant. Receptor source: a boy between 10 and 17 years old with acute myeloid leukemia, due to receive a stem cell transplant.

This clonotype was detected many times. The J gene is TRBJ2-3, the V gene TRBV11-1, with 14 bases that match TRBD2. Trimming at V came to 4 bases and at J to 3 bases, leaving 12 bases not matched to a gene. The germline V gene encodes CDR1 SGHAT and CDR2 FQDESV (reference sequence). This CDR3 spans 19 amino acids. The CDR3, as DNA: TGTGCCAGCAGCTCCTGGGGGACTAGCGGGGGAACTTCGACAGATACGCAGTATTTT. Translated: CASSSWGTSGGTSTDTQYF.

This clonotype occurred many times. The J gene is TRBJ2-1, the V gene TRBV5-4, with D uncertain. Trimming pared 0 bases from V and 6 bases from J, leaving 10 bases between. CDR1 and CDR2 (germline): SGHNT, YYREEE (reference sequence). This CDR3 contains 14 residues. CDR3 sequence: CASSLAADLNEQFF. CDR3 bases: TGTGCCAGCAGCTTGGCGGCGGATCTCAATGAGCAGTTCTTC.

This clonotype was picked up many times. The gene calls are TRBV7-2 and TRBJ1-5, with a possible D match to TRBD1 (6 bases). The CDR3 extends over 14 amino acids. V gave up 2 bases and J gave up 2 bases, with 7 bases separating them. In germline, CDR1 is SGHTA, CDR2 FQGNSA. The CDR3 loop reads CASSLRGGNQPQHF. The DNA of the CDR3 is TGTGCCAGCAGCTTAAGGGGGGGCAATCAGCCCCAGCATTTT.

At least ten counts were recorded for this clonotype. This chain's CDR3 is CAIRLTPIGPTPKPQHF. CDR3 in DNA: TGTGCCATCCGGCTGACACCTATCGGACCCACTCCCAAGCCCCAGCATTTT. The rearrangement links TRBV10-3 to TRBJ1-5; unclear D gene. The CDR3 has 17 amino acids. Germline CDR1 ENHRY, CDR2 SYGVKD. Trimming cost V 8 bases and J 8 bases, with 28 bases left between them.

This clonotype was picked up a small number of times. DNA of the CDR3: TGTGCCAGCAGTCAGTTTAATGCCGGGACTAGATACAATGAGCAGTTCTTC. This encodes CASSQFNAGTRYNEQFF. The chain carries TRBV12-3 or TRBV12-4 and TRBJ2-1; the match to TRBD2 covers 8 bases. This CDR3 is 17 amino acids long. J gave up 4 bases and V 5 bases, and 13 bases lay outside the gene matches.

This clonotype was seen once. A much more abundant neighbour one base away suggests this may be a read error. It is likely a read error, because the conserved phenylalanine at the end of the CDR3 is missing. The chain couples TRBV5-4 to TRBJ2-3; D possibly corresponds to TRBD2 (6 bases). Germline V gene sequence: CDR1 SGHNT, CDR2 YYREEE (reference sequence). V lost 4 bases and J 3 bases, leaving 12 bases between the germline ends. The CDR3 extends over 14 amino acids. The CDR3 loop is CASSPGVVTDTQYL. For the CDR3, the DNA is TGTGCCAGCAGCCCGGGGGTGGTTACAGATACGCAGTATCTT.

This clonotype was recorded many times. This rearrangement joins TRBV4-2 to TRBJ2-7; no clear D gene. This CDR3 region has 15 residues. The V and J ends lost 1 base and 2 bases respectively, with 12 bases between them. Germline CDR1 is LGHNA and CDR2 is YNFKEQ. The CDR3 is CASSQGSRSPYEQYF. DNA for the CDR3: TGTGCCAGCAGCCAAGGGTCCAGGAGCCCCTACGAGCAGTACTTC.

This clonotype occurred many times. The rearrangement uses TRBV15 and TRBJ2-3; 14 bases are shared with TRBD2. Germline CDR1 is LNHNV and CDR2 is YYDKDF (reference sequence). Unmatched junction bases numbered 8, after V lost 4 bases and J lost 5 bases. This CDR3 has 17 amino acids. The chain's CDR3 is CATSKGTSGGQGDTQYF. For the CDR3, the DNA is TGTGCCACCAGCAAGGGGACTAGCGGGGGACAGGGAGATACGCAGTATTTT.

V gene TRBV12-3 or TRBV12-4 combines with J gene TRBJ1-6, with no clear D. The V end lost 4 bases, the J end lost 0 bases, and 10 bases lay between the germline ends. The CDR3 has 16 amino acids. The CDR3 nucleotides read TGTGCCAGCAGTTCCCTCAAGAGCTCCTATAATTCACCCCTCCACTTT. As protein: CASSSLKSSYNSPLHF.

Of note for this clonotype: A much larger clone differs from this one at a single base, so this may be a read error. The chain carries TRBV3-1 and TRBJ2-1, with 13 bases that match TRBD2. CDR1 and CDR2 from the germline V gene are LGHDT and YNNKEL (reference sequence). The CDR3 runs to 18 residues. The CDR3 sequence: CARSYHTTGLAGVREQFF. The CDR3 region has the DNA TGTGCCCGCAGCTATCATACAACTGGACTAGCGGGGGTCCGGGAGCAGTTCTTC.